The clone carrying this T cell receptor beta chain was observed a handful of times. The record originates from a study of blood T cells in healthy people across ages. Study summary: The capture of about one barcoded beta molecule per two T cells was achieved by template switching.

A second PCR, run for roughly 6 to 11 cycles, used a sample-barcoded 5' primer plus a J-beta primer mix. TCRdb recomputed calls from the 5' RACE reads with MiXCR, one row per CDR3 protein. The sample has more than 450,000 distinct CDR3 sequences; 25% to 35% are singletons. Germline V gene lookup returns CDR1 SQVTM and CDR2 ANQGSEA. V shed 6 bases and J 0 bases; nucleotides not matched to a gene: 6. CDR3 length: 14 amino acids. This same sample was also taken into another study, of T cells of mothers and their children. That work contributes: Samples were obtained from a few healthy Caucasian mothers and their six children.

Sequencing was carried out using blood. The rearrangement joins TRBV29-1 to TRBJ2-5; TRBD2 matches at 8 bases. The receptor was derived from a boy aged 2 to 10 in good health. Here the CDR3 reads CSVSGGTYQETQYF. CDR3 in DNA: TGCAGCGTAAGCGGGGGCACGTACCAAGAGACCCAGTACTTC.